This T cell receptor (beta chain) was recovered during a study of cytomegalovirus exposure and HLA in healthy donors. General study findings and limits: Roughly uniform sequencing depth across donors was assumed, possibly incorrectly. Altogether, 160 or so TCR beta chains were recorded as cytomegalovirus-associated. Analyzed later, most CMV-associated TCR beta chains appeared HLA-restricted. TCR beta sequences reportedly predicted most subjects' HLA-A and HLA-B alleles accurately.

Primers included in the PCR were 60 Vbeta and 13 Jbeta primers. Sequencing used immunoSEQ multiplex PCR; TCRdb keeps in-frame clones, though not all of them. The sample shows 60,000 to 75,000 clones, approximately 74% of them seen only once. Germline CDR1 is SQVTM and CDR2 is ANQGSEA. This CDR3 spans 13 amino acids. V lost 7 bases and J lost 5; bases outside the gene matches: 3. Details on this clone: Its antigen is unknown.

The clonotype was recovered from a woman in her thirties in good health and CMV-seropositive. Sequenced material: PBMCs. The rearrangement joins TRBV29-1 to TRBJ2-1; 12 nucleotides align to TRBD2. CDR3 loop: CSGGLAGHNEQFF. Written as DNA, the CDR3 is TGCAGCGGTGGACTAGCGGGACACAATGAGCAGTTCTTC.